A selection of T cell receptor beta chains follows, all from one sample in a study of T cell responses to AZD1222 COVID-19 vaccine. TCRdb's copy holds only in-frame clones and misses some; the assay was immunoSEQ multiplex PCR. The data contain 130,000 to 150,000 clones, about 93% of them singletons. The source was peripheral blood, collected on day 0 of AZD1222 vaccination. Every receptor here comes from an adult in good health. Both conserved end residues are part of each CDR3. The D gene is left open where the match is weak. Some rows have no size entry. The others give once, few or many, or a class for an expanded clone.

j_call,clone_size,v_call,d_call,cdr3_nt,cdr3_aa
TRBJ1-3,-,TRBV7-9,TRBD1,TGTGCCAGCAGCTTCCCGGGACAGGGAGGTGGAAACACCATATATTTT,CASSFPGQGGGNTIYF
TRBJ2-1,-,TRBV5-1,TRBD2,TGCGCCAGCAGCTTGTCGGGGACTACACCCTACAATGAGCAGTTCTTC,CASSLSGTTPYNEQFF
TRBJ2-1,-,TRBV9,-,TGTGCCAGCAGCGGGACCGGACAGTACAATGAGCAGTTCTTC,CASSGTGQYNEQFF
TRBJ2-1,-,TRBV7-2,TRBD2,TGTGCCAGCAGCCCCCGGGGGGGTAGCGGCTCCTACAATGAGCAGTTCTTC,CASSPRGGSGSYNEQFF
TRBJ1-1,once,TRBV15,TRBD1,TGTGCCACCAGCACCAGGGGGCGAAATGAAGCTTTCTTT,CATSTRGRNEAFF
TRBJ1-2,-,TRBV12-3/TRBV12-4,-,TGTGCCAGCAGTCTTAGTGATGGGACGCCCCTGACCTTC,CASSLSDGTPLTF
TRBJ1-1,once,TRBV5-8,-,TGTGCCAGCAGCTTCAGGGGCGACGTTGGGGCTTTCTTT,CASSFRGDVGAFF
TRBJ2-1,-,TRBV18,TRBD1,TGTGCCAGCTCAAAGACAGGGTCGGTGAATGAGCAGTTCTTC,CASSKTGSVNEQFF
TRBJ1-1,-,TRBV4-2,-,TGTGCCAGCAGCCAAGATGGGACGGGACGGTTGAACACTGAAGCTTTCTTT,CASSQDGTGRLNTEAFF
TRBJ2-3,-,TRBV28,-,TGTGCCAGCAGTTTTCCTCCAAATACGCAGTATTTT,CASSFPPNTQYF
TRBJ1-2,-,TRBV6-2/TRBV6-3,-,TGTGCCAGCAGTTCCTACCTAGGTGGAGGCTACACCTTC,CASSSYLGGGYTF
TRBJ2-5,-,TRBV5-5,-,TGTGCCAGCAGCTCCCTGGGAGGAGGGGAGACCCAGTACTTC,CASSSLGGGETQYF
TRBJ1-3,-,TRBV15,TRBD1,TGTGCCACCAGTCCGGGACAGGGTATAACCATATATTTT,CATSPGQGITIYF
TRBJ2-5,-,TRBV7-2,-,TGTGCCAGCAGCTTTTCTGGGGGCGATGAGACCCAGTACTTC,CASSFSGGDETQYF
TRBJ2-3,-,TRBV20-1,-,TGCAGTGCTATAATCACAGATACGCAGTATTTT,CSAIITDTQYF
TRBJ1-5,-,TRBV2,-,TGTGCCAGCAGTCCCTTCCAGGGTGGAAATCAGCCCCAGCATTTT,CASSPFQGGNQPQHF
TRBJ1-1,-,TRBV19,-,TGTGCCAGTAGCACTCCGGCCAGGCGGGCTGAAGCTTTCTTT,CASSTPARRAEAFF
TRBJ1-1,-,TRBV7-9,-,TGTGCCAGCAGCTTTATTGGTGAACGGGCTTTCTTT,CASSFIGERAFF
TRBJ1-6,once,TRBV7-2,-,TGTGCCAGCAGCTTAGCGTCGGCGACGAATTCACCCCTCCACTTT,CASSLASATNSPLHF
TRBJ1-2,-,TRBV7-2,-,TGTGCCAGCAGCTTTGGATGGTCTTACTATGGCTACACCTTC,CASSFGWSYYGYTF
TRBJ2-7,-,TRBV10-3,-,TGTGCCATCAGCCTGGACTGGCGAGGAGAGCAGTACTTC,CAISLDWRGEQYF
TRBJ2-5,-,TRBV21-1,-,TGTGCCAGCAGCAAAAAAAAACGGGAAAATCAAGAGACCCAGTACTTC,CASSKKKRENQETQYF
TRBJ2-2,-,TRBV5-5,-,TGTGCCAGCAGCTTGGCCGGAGGCAGGGGGAACACCGGGGAGCTGTTTTTT,CASSLAGGRGNTGELFF
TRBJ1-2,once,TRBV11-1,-,TGTGCCAGCAGCTTAACCCTCCGGGGCGGCTATGGCTACACCTTC,CASSLTLRGGYGYTF